The 18 T cell receptor beta chains below come from one sample, sequenced in a study of early T cells in non-severe SARS-CoV-2 infection. TCRdb recomputed calls from the 5' RACE reads with MiXCR, one row per CDR3 protein. The sample consists of some 58,000 distinct CDR3 sequences, 11% of them appearing once. This material consisted of whole blood, taken at baseline. The receptors were sampled from an adult who was a healthcare worker with PCR-confirmed SARS-CoV-2 infection or an uninfected control (not recorded which).

This clonotype was counted only a few times. V and J are TRBV20-1 and TRBJ2-1, with D perhaps TRBD1 (6 bases). V was trimmed by 3 bases and J by 2 bases, leaving 11 bases between them. There are 14 residues in the CDR3. Germline V gene lookup returns CDR1 DFQATT and CDR2 SNEGSKA (reference sequence). Here the CDR3 reads CSASGTGTYNEQFF. The CDR3 bases are TGCAGTGCTAGTGGTACAGGGACCTACAATGAGCAGTTCTTC.

This clonotype turned up a few times. V and J are TRBV9 and TRBJ2-1; 8 bases agree with TRBD1. With V trimmed by 3 bases and J by 7 bases, 6 bases remained unmatched. This CDR3 is 14 amino acids long. Germline V gene sequence: CDR1 SGDLS, CDR2 YYNGEE. CDR3 coding DNA: TGTGCCAGCAGCGCCGAGGACAGGGCAAATGAGCAGTTCTTC. Its protein product is CASSAEDRANEQFF.

The V and J genes are TRBV12-3 or TRBV12-4 and TRBJ2-3; 10 bases are shared with TRBD1. V was pared by 8 bases and J by 5 bases, with 7 bases of the junction left unmatched. The CDR3 has 14 residues. CDR3 DNA sequence: TGTGCCAGCGGAGACAGGGGGCGAATAGATACGCAGTATTTT. The encoded protein is CASGDRGRIDTQYF.

This clonotype was observed a handful of times. The V and J genes are TRBV2 and TRBJ2-7, with 9 bases matching TRBD1. The CDR3 extends over 12 amino acids. The germline gives CDR1 SNHLY, CDR2 FYNNEI. After removal of 11 bases from V and 6 bases from J, the junction contained 8 bases not matched to a gene. The chain's CDR3 is CADRDRDAEQYF. CDR3 in DNA: TGTGCCGACCGGGACAGGGATGCCGAGCAGTACTTC.

This clonotype has ten or more counts. This chain joins TRBV20-1 and TRBJ2-6; D remains ambiguous. V gave up 4 bases and J gave up 0 bases, with 10 bases separating them. The CDR3 spans 15 residues. Germline CDR1 reads DFQATT; CDR2 reads SNEGSKA (reference sequence). Here the CDR3 reads CSATAGNSGANVLTF. The CDR3 DNA follows: TGCAGTGCTACGGCCGGCAACTCTGGGGCCAACGTCCTGACTTTC.

The chain combines TRBV28 with TRBJ2-1, with 9 bases that match TRBD2. The CDR3 is made up of 15 amino acids. Trimming cost V 3 bases and J 12 bases; bases outside gene matches: 12. In germline, CDR1 is MDHEN, CDR2 SYDVKM. The CDR3 protein is CASSFPTEAGGRQFF. The CDR3 bases are TGTGCCAGCAGTTTCCCAACTGAAGCGGGGGGCCGGCAGTTCTTC.

CDR3 in DNA: TGTGCCAGCTCACCACCGGCGGGCAGCGGAAACACCATATATTTT. The encoded protein is CASSPPAGSGNTIYF. This chain links TRBV18 with TRBJ1-3; D uncertain. Germline CDR1 and CDR2: KGHSH and LQKENI. V was shortened by 0 bases and J by 4 bases, with 10 bases between the two germline ends. The CDR3 has 15 amino acids. The variable domain in full, completed from reference TRBV18 and TRBJ1-3, reads NAGVMQNPRHLVRRRGQEARLRCSPMKGHSHVYWYRQLPEEGLKFMVYLQKENIIDESGMPKERFSAEFPKEGPSILRIQQVVRGDSAAYFCASSPPAGSGNTIYFGEGSWLTVV.

The chain has TRBV29-1 and TRBJ2-7; perhaps TRBD1 as D (6 bases). Germline V gene sequence: CDR1 SQVTM, CDR2 ANQGSEA. Trimming removed 5 bases at V and 1 base at J, with 9 bases between. CDR3 length: 12 amino acids. CDR3 protein: CSVLQGSYEQYF. CDR3 DNA: TGCAGCGTTCTACAGGGTTCCTACGAGCAGTACTTC.

The chain couples TRBV14 to TRBJ1-2, with D maybe TRBD1 (5 bases). CDR1 SGHDN and CDR2 FVKESK come from the germline V gene. Trimming stripped 1 base from V and 8 bases from J, with 17 bases between. CDR3 length equals 15 residues. CDR3 sequence: CASSQVVGPYGGYTF. DNA of the CDR3: TGTGCCAGCAGCCAAGTTGTGGGGCCATACGGCGGCTACACCTTC. Full variable domain (missing parts from reference TRBV14 and TRBJ1-2): EAGVTQFPSHSVIEKGQTVTLRCDPISGHDNLYWYRRVMGKEIKFLLHFVKESKQDESGMPNNRFLAERTGGTYSTLKVQPAELEDSGVYFCASSQVVGPYGGYTFGSGTRLTVV.

In its sample, this clonotype was seen a few times. The rearrangement joins TRBV29-1 to TRBJ1-1; D ambiguous. The CDR3 extends over 11 amino acids. Germline V CDR1 and CDR2: SQVTM, ANQGSEA. CDR3 amino acids: CSGRTKAEAFF. The CDR3, as DNA: TGCAGTGGGAGGACCAAGGCTGAAGCTTTCTTT.

This clonotype has at least ten counts. The chain uses TRBV19 and TRBJ2-7, with D possibly TRBD2 on 7 matching bases. The V end lost 3 bases, the J end lost 2 bases, and 14 bases lay between the germline ends. The CDR3 runs to 15 residues. The germline gives CDR1 LNHDA, CDR2 SQIVND (reference sequence). CDR3 protein: CASSIREGGPYEQYF. CDR3 nucleotides: TGTGCCAGTAGTATTCGTGAGGGGGGGCCCTACGAGCAGTACTTC.

V is TRBV3-1 and J is TRBJ1-2; no reliable D call. Trimming left V 1 base short and J 7 bases short, with 7 bases between. Germline lookup yields CDR1 LGHDT and CDR2 YNNKEL (reference sequence). This CDR3 contains 12 residues. The CDR3 spells CASSQGGIGYTF. The CDR3 DNA follows: TGTGCCAGCAGCCAAGGGGGAATTGGCTACACCTTC.

The sample holds a few counts of this clonotype. CDR3 region: CASRPNPGPSVETQYF. The CDR3 nucleotides are TGCGCCAGCAGGCCGAACCCGGGCCCCAGTGTGGAGACCCAGTACTTC. The V gene is TRBV23-1, the J gene TRBJ2-5; D call uncertain. TRBV23-1 is recorded as an ORF, its role being uncertain. This CDR3 has 16 residues. The V and J ends lost 6 bases and 5 bases respectively, with 22 bases between them.

Ten or more counts support this clonotype. The genes are TRBV6-5 and TRBJ2-3; TRBD1 matches 8 bases. The V and J ends lost 8 bases and 2 bases, in that order; junction bases with no gene match: 3. Germline loops: CDR1 MNHEY, CDR2 SVGAGI. The CDR3 extends over 13 amino acids. The DNA for the CDR3 is TGTGCCAGCCGGGACAGGAACACAGATACGCAGTATTTT. Amino acid sequence: CASRDRNTDTQYF.

The chain joins TRBV7-9 to TRBJ2-1; D is unresolved. V dropped 5 bases and J dropped 10 bases, with 15 bases sitting between them. Germline CDR1 and CDR2: SEHNR and FQNEAQ (reference sequence). This CDR3 has 13 amino acids. CDR3 sequence reads: CASSPQEFWEQFF. The CDR3 DNA reads TGTGCCAGCAGCCCCCAAGAGTTCTGGGAGCAGTTCTTC.

This clonotype has more than one count but fewer than ten. This CDR3 is CASSSPMYGSYNEQFF. DNA of the CDR3: TGTGCCAGCAGTTCCCCAATGTACGGCTCCTACAATGAGCAGTTCTTC. V usage is TRBV6-5 and J usage is TRBJ2-1; D is undetermined. V shed 4 bases and J shed 0 bases, with 13 bases lying between them. The germline CDR1 and CDR2 sequences are MNHEY and SVGAGI. This CDR3 has 16 residues.

This clonotype was counted many times. The rearrangement uses TRBV20-1 and TRBJ2-5; D is unclear. This CDR3 is 10 amino acids long. The germline CDR1 and CDR2 sequences are DFQATT and SNEGSKA (reference sequence). Trimming took off 6 bases at V and 2 bases at J, with 4 bases between the two ends. The CDR3 region has the DNA TGCAGTGCCCGACAAGAGACCCAGTACTTC. This sequence encodes CSARQETQYF.

This clonotype has more than one count but fewer than ten. Germline and junction disagree at one end, which may indicate a read error. The chain couples TRBV2 to TRBJ1-1; D is undetermined. This CDR3 comprises 11 residues. Germline-derived CDR1 and CDR2 are SNHLY and FYNNEI. The CDR3 loop reads CASSGNNEAFF. CDR3 sequence (DNA): TGTGCCAGCAGCGGCAACAATGAAGCTTTCTTT.